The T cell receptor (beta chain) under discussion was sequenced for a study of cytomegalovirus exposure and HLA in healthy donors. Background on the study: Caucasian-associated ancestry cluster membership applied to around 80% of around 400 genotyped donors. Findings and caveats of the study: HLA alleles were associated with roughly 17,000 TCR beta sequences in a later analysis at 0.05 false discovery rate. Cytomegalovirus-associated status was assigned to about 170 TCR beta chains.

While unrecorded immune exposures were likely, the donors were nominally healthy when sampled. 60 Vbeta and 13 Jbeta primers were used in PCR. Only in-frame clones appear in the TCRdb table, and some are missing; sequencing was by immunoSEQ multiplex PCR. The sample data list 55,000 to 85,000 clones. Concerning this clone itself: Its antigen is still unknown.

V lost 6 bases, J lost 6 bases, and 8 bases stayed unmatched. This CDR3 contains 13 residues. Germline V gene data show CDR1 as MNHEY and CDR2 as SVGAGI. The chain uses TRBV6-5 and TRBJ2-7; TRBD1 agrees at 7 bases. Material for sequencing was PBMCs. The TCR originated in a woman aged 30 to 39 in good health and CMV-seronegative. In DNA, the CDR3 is TGTGCCAGCAGGCTGACAGGGAAGTCCGAGCAGTACTTC. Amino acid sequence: CASRLTGKSEQYF.